This T cell receptor (beta chain) stems from a study of CD8 T cells in ankylosing spondylitis. Study-wide findings and caveats: Reportedly, disease-linked clones are significantly enriched in ankylosing spondylitis patients' matched synovial fluid. What appeared characteristic of ankylosing spondylitis blood was a TCR beta motif of fewer than ten highly homologous variants. Several of the motif variants were reported before in synovial fluid and blood from reactive arthritis.

TCR beta libraries were made by quantitative 5'-RACE with molecular barcodes. MiXCR, applied by TCRdb to the 5' RACE reads, yields one record per CDR3 protein. The table shows 85,000 to 100,000 distinct CDR3 sequences, with about 7.7% occurring only once. This clonotype counts as medium-sized (0.01 to 0.1%). The antigen remains unidentified. After removal of 8 bases from V and 6 bases from J, the junction contained 7 bases not matched to a gene. The length of the CDR3 is 14 residues. This chain connects TRBV12-3 or TRBV12-4 to TRBJ1-6, with TRBD1 matching 7 bases. Material: blood, either unsorted or a sorted T cell fraction (not recorded which). This clonotype was sampled from a male donor with ankylosing spondylitis or in good health (not recorded which). The CDR3 DNA is TGTGCCAGCGCCGGAGACAGGGCTAATTCACCCCTCCACTTT. This translates into CASAGDRANSPLHF.